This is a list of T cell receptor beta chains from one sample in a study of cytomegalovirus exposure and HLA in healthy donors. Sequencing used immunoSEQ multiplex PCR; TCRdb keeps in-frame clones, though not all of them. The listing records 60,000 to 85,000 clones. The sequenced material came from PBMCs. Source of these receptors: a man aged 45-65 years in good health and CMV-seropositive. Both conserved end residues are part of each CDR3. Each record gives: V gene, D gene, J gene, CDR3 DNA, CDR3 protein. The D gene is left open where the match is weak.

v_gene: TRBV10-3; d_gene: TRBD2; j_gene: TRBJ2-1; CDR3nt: TGTGCCATCAGGGGAGGGAACTCCTACAATGAGCAGTTCTTC; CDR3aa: CAIRGGNSYNEQFF
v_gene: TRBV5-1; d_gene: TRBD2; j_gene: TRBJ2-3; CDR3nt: TGCGCCAGCAGACGGACTAGTGGTGATGATACGCAGTATTTT; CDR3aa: CASRRTSGDDTQYF
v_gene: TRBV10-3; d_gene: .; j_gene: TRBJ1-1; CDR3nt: TGTGCCATCAGTGAGTCGAGGGTCCAGGGGACTGAAGCTTTCTTT; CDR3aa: CAISESRVQGTEAFF
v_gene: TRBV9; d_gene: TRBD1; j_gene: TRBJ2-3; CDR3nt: TGTGCCAGCAGCGTAGCGGGACAGGGGGCAGATACGCAGTATTTT; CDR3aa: CASSVAGQGADTQYF
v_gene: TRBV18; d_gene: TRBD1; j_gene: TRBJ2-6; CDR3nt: TGTGCCAGCTCACCAGGCCTAGGACAGGCTGATGGGGCCAACGTCCTGACTTTC; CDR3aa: CASSPGLGQADGANVLTF
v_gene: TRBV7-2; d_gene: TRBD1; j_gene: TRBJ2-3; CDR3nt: TGTGCCAGCAGCTTAAATACAGGGGGTGGCACAGATACGCAGTATTTT; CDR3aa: CASSLNTGGGTDTQYF
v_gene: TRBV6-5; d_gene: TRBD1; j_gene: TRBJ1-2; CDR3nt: TGTGCCAGCAGTCGACAGGGGGATGGCTACACCTTC; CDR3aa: CASSRQGDGYTF
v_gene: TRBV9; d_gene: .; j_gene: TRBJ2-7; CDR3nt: TGTGCCAGCAGCTTAAGACAGGACGACGAGCAGTACTTC; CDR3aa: CASSLRQDDEQYF
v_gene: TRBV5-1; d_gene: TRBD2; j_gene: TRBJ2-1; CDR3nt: TGCGCCAGCACAGCGGGAGCGAGTAGCGAGCAGTTCTTC; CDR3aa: CASTAGASSEQFF
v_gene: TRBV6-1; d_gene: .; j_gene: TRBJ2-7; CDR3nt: TGTGCCAGCAGTGAATGGGTGGACAGCGACGACGAGCAGTACTTC; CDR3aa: CASSEWVDSDDEQYF
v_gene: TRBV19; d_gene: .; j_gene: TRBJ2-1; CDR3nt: TGTGCCAGTAGTATAGCGGGAGCGGGTAATGAGCAGTTCTTC; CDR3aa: CASSIAGAGNEQFF
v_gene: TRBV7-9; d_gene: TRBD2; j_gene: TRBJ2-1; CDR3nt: TGTGCCAGCAGCTTCGGCGGGAGCTCCTACAATGAGCAGTTCTTC; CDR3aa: CASSFGGSSYNEQFF
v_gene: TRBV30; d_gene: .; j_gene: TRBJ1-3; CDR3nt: TGTGCCTGGAGTGCAGGGGTCTCTGGAAACACCATATATTTT; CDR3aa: CAWSAGVSGNTIYF
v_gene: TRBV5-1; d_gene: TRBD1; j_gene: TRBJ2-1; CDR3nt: TGCGCCAGCAGCGCCGGGACAGGGGACAATGAGCAGTTCTTC; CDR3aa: CASSAGTGDNEQFF
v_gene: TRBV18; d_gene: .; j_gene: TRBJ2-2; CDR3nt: TGTGCCAGCTCACCGCCCCCACGGACAGCCCTGCCAGGATTTTTT; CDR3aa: CASSPPPRTALPGFF
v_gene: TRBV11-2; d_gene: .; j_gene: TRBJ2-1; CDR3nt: TGTGCCAGCAGGAAACCGGGCGGGAATGAGCAGTTCTTC; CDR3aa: CASRKPGGNEQFF
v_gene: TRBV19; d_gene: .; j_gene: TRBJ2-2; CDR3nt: TGTGCCAGTACCTTACTCTCTGGGGGGATAGTCGGCGGGGAGCTGTTTTTT; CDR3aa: CASTLLSGGIVGGELFF